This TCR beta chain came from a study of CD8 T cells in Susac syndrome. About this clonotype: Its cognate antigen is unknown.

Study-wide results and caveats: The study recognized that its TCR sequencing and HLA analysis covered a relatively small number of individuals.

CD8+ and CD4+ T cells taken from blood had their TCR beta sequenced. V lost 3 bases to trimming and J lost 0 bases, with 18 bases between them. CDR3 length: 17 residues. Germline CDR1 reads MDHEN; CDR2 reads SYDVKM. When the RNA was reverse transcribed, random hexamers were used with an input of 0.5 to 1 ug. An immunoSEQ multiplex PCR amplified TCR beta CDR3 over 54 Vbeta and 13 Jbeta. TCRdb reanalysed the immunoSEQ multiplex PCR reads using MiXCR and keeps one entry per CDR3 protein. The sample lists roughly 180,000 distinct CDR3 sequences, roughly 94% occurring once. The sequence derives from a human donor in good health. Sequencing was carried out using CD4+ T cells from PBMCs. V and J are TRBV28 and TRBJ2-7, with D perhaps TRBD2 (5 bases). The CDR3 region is CASSFTSLSASSYEQYF. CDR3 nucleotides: TGTGCCAGCAGTTTCACCTCCCTTAGCGCCAGCTCCTACGAGCAGTACTTC.